One and the same sample provided the 7 T cell receptor beta chains below, sequenced in a study of molecular identifiers for immune sequencing clone quantification. One entry per CDR3 protein results from TCRdb running MiXCR on the PCR reads. The table has 250,000 to 350,000 distinct CDR3 sequences, 20% to 25% seen once. The sequencing sample was made of naive CD8+ T cells from blood, with Jurkat cell RNA spiked in. Subset given: FACS-sorted CD8+CD4-CCR7+CD45RA+ naive T cells. The receptor set was obtained from a human donor in good health. Some libraries in this study had Jurkat cell RNA spiked in.

The V gene is TRBV6-2 or TRBV6-3, the J gene TRBJ2-5; 12 bases line up with TRBD2. Germline V gene sequence: CDR1 MNHEY, CDR2 SVGEGT. The junction had 7 bases not matched to a gene; V was cut back by 4 bases and J by 4 bases. The CDR3 is 16 amino acids. In DNA form, the CDR3 reads TGTGCCAGCAGTTCCGACCTAGCGGGAGGGGGAGAGACCCAGTACTTC. Protein: CASSSDLAGGGETQYF.

The table lists this clonotype with a few counts. J is TRBJ2-7 and V is TRBV30, with 11 positions matching TRBD2. Germline lookup yields CDR1 GTSNPN and CDR2 SVGIG (reference sequence). The ends lost 0 bases at V and 7 bases at J; junction bases unmatched: 8. This CDR3 comprises 15 residues. The CDR3 nucleotides read TGTGCCTGGAGTGTTGTACTAGCGGGAGTGAGGGAGCAGTACTTC. This gives the protein CAWSVVLAGVREQYF. Filled out from reference TRBV30 and TRBJ2-7, the complete variable domain reads SQTIHQWPATLVQPVGSPLSLECTVEGTSNPNLYWYRQAAGRGLQLLFYSVGIGQISSEVPQNLSASRPQDRQFILSSKKLLLSDSGFYLCAWSVVLAGVREQYFGPGTRLTVT.

This clonotype was detected a few times. The chain recombines TRBV27 with TRBJ2-6; 9 nucleotides align to TRBD2. The CDR3 sequence is 18 residues long. Losses at the gene ends were 1 base for V and 2 bases for J; bases not matched to a gene: 6. Germline CDR1 MNHEY, CDR2 SMNVEV (reference sequence). CDR3 sequence: CASSLWAGGPTGANVLTF. CDR3 nucleotide sequence: TGTGCCAGCAGTTTATGGGCGGGAGGGCCGACTGGGGCCAACGTCCTGACTTTC.

The rearrangement uses TRBV6-2 or TRBV6-3 and TRBJ1-1, with no clear D. Germline V gene lookup returns CDR1 MNHEY and CDR2 SVGEGT. V was pared by 7 bases and J by 1 base, with 10 bases between. The CDR3 loop spans 13 amino acids. CDR3 in amino acids: CASTPVGNTEAFF. DNA of the CDR3: TGTGCCAGCACTCCCGTGGGGAACACTGAAGCTTTCTTT.

In its sample, this clonotype was seen many times. The chain recombines TRBV6-5 with TRBJ1-4; D might be TRBD1 (5 bases). The CDR3 consists of 14 residues. The ends were cut back, 4 bases at V and 6 bases at J, with 12 bases in the middle. Germline CDR1 reads MNHEY; CDR2 reads SVGAGI. The CDR3 protein is CASSLLGDDEKLFF. The CDR3 coding sequence is TGTGCCAGCAGTTTGCTAGGGGACGATGAAAAACTGTTTTTT.

A word on this clonotype: The CDR3 ends on some other residue instead of the conserved phenylalanine or tryptophan, so this is likely a read error. The rearrangement links TRBV20-1 to TRBJ2-3, with D unresolved. Trimming removed 0 bases at V and 2 bases at J, with 15 bases between. Germline assignment: CDR1 DFQATT and CDR2 SNEGSKA (reference sequence). This CDR3 has 16 residues. The CDR3 region is CSARDGLDPHTDTQYL. The CDR3, as DNA: TGCAGTGCTAGAGATGGCCTGGACCCCCACACAGATACGCAGTATCTT.

This clonotype was seen more than once but under ten times. The chain recombines TRBV20-1 with TRBJ2-7, with TRBD2 matching 7 bases. The V gene's germline CDR1 is DFQATT and CDR2 SNEGSKA (reference sequence). The CDR3 spans 12 residues. Losses at the gene ends were 4 bases for V and 4 bases for J; bases not matched to a gene: 4. CDR3 in DNA: TGCAGTGCTAATATGGGGGGGTACGAGCAGTACTTC. Its translation is CSANMGGYEQYF.